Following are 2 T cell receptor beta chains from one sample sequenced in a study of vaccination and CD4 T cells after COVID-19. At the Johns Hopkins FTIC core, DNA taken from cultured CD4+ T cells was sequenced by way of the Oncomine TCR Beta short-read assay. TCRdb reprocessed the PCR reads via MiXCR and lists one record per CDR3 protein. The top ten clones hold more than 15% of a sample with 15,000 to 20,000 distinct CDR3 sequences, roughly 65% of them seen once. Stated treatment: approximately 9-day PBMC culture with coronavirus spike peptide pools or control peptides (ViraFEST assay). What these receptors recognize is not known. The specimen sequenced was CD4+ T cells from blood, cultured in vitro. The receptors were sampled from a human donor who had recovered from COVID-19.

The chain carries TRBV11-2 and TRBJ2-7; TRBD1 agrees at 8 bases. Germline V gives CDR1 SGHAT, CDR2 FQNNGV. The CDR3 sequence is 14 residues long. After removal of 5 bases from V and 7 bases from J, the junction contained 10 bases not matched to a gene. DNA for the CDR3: TGTGCCAGCAGCCGACAGGGGAGCTTGGGAGAGCAGTACTTC. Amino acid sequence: CASSRQGSLGEQYF.

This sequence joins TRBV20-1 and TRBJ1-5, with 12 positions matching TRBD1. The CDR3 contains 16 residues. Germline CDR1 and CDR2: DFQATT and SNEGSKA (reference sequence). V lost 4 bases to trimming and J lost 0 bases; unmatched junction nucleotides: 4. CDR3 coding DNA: TGCAGTGCTAAGGGACAGGGGGCGTTTAGCAATCAGCCCCAGCATTTT. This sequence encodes CSAKGQGAFSNQPQHF.